The T cell receptor (beta chain) under discussion was sequenced for a study of T cell responses to AZD1222 COVID-19 vaccine. Notes on the study in general: Possibly, clonal diversity was underestimated; donors were largely white British and included more females. Repertoire sampling occurred only after the peak T cell response.

The data were produced by immunoSEQ multiplex PCR, yet TCRdb's version contains in-frame clones alone and is incomplete. Of some 85,000 clones listed, about nine tenths are singletons. V was shortened by 3 bases and J by 2 bases, with 9 bases between the two germline ends. The CDR3 has 14 residues. The germline V gene has CDR1 KGHSH and CDR2 LQKENI. Details on this clone: Its specificity is not known.

The receptor was derived from an adult in good health. The sequences come from peripheral blood, collected on day 0 of AZD1222 vaccination. The chain combines TRBV18 with TRBJ2-3; the D gene is possibly TRBD2 (5 bases). CDR3 region: CASSPRTSTDTQYF. The CDR3, as DNA: TGTGCCAGCTCACCTAGGACTTCCACAGATACGCAGTATTTT.